The 5 T cell receptor beta chains below were found in one sample sequenced in a study of Ad26.COV2.S vaccination and SARS-CoV-2 variants. Using immunoSEQ multiplex PCR, the repertoire was profiled, and TCRdb retains in-frame clones only, with some absent. The sample lists roughly 460,000 clones, roughly nine tenths seen once, with 1.5% to 2% in the top ten. Treatment of the sample: roughly 19 received Ad26.COV2.S at low or high dose, single or two shots; about five received placebo; per-sample allocation not given. Samples were taken on day 63 after the first vaccine or placebo injection. Source: peripheral blood, taken in a trial of Ad26.COV2.S vaccine versus placebo. Every receptor here comes from a person between 18 and 65 years old who received the Ad26.COV2.S COVID-19 vaccine or a placebo.

The chain couples TRBV7-9 to TRBJ2-7; D unresolved. Trimming stripped 2 bases from V and 6 bases from J, with 11 bases between. The germline V gene has CDR1 SEHNR and CDR2 FQNEAQ (reference sequence). This CDR3 has 13 residues. The DNA for the CDR3 is TGTGCCAGCAGCTTAAGCCCGACGGGCGAGCAGTACTTC. This codes for CASSLSPTGEQYF.

This chain uses TRBV9 with TRBJ1-2; possibly TRBD1 for D (5 bases). This CDR3 region has 13 residues. Per germline, CDR1 SGDLS and CDR2 YYNGEE. Trimming shortened V by 9 bases and J by 9 bases, and 21 bases separated the two germline ends. The CDR3 DNA reads as TGTGCCACCGATTATTGGTTCAGGACACGCTACACCTTC. As protein: CATDYWFRTRYTF.

The V call is TRBV9, the J call TRBJ2-3, with 11 bases identical to TRBD2. V shed 5 bases, J shed 3 bases, and the junction held 2 bases outside the gene matches. Looked up from germline, CDR1 is SGDLS and CDR2 is YYNGEE. This CDR3 contains 14 residues. The CDR3: CASSSGRGTDTQYF. The CDR3 nucleotides read TGTGCCAGCAGTAGCGGGAGGGGGACAGATACGCAGTATTTT.

The V and J genes are TRBV6-5 and TRBJ1-6; D gene ambiguous. This CDR3 spans 11 amino acids. Trimming took 6 bases from V and 5 from J, leaving 2 bases between them. Germline assignment: CDR1 MNHEY and CDR2 SVGAGI. CDR3 DNA: TGTGCCAGCAGAAATAATTCACCCCTCCACTTT. This codes for CASRNNSPLHF.

The chain uses TRBV27 and TRBJ2-7; D possibly uses TRBD1 or TRBD2 (6 bases each). This CDR3 is built from 15 residues. Germline assignment: CDR1 MNHEY and CDR2 SMNVEV (reference sequence). V was cut by 5 bases and J by 3 bases, with 17 bases left in between. CDR3 loop: CASSPLQGTGYEQYF. CDR3 coding DNA: TGTGCCAGCAGTCCCCTCCAGGGGACTGGCTACGAGCAGTACTTC.